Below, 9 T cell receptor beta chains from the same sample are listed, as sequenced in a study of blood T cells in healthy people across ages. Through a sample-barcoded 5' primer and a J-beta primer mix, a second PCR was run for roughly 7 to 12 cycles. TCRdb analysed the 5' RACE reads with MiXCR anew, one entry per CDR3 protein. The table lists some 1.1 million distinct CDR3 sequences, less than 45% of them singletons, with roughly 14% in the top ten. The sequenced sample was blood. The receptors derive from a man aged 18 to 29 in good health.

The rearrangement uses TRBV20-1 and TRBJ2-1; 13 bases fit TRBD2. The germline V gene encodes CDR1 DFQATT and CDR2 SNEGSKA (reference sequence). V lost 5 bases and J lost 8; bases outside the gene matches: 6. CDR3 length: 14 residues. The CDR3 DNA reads TGCAGTGCTTCACTAGCGGGGGGGCCGCATGAGCAGTTCTTC. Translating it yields CSASLAGGPHEQFF.

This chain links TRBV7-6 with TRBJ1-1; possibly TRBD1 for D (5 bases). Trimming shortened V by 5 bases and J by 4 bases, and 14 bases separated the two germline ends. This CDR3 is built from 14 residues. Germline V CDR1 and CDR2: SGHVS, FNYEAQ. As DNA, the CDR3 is TGTGCCAGCAGCCCGAGGCCCACAGGCACTGAAGCTTTCTTT. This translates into CASSPRPTGTEAFF.

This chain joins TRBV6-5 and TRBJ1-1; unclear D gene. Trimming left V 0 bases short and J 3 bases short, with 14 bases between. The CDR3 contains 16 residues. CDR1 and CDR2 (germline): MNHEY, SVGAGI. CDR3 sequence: CASSYSKDLEDTEAFF. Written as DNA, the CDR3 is TGTGCCAGCAGTTACTCGAAGGATTTGGAGGACACTGAAGCTTTCTTT.

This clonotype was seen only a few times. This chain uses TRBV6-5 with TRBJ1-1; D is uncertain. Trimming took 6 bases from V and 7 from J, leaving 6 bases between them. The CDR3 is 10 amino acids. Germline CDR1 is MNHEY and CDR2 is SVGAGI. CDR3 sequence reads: CASRGDEAFF. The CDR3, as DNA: TGTGCCAGCAGAGGAGATGAAGCTTTCTTT.

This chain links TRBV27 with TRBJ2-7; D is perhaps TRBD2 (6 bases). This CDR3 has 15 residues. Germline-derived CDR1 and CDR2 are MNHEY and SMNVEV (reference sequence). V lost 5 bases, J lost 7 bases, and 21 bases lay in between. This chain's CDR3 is CASSRPGLLDYEQYF. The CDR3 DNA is TGTGCCAGCAGTCGCCCGGGACTCTTGGACTATGAGCAGTACTTC.

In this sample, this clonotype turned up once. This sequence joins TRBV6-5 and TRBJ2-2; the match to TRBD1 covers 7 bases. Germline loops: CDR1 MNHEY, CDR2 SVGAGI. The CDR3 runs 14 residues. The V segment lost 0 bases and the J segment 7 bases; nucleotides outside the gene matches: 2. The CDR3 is CASSYSQGSGELFF. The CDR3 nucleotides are TGTGCCAGCAGTTACTCACAGGGGAGCGGGGAGCTGTTTTTT.

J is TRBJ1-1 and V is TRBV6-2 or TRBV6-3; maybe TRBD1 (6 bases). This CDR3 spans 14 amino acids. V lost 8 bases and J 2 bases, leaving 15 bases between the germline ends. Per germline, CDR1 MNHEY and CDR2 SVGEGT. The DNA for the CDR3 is TGTGCCAGCGGAAGGAGGGGGATTAACACTGAAGCTTTCTTT. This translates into CASGRRGINTEAFF.

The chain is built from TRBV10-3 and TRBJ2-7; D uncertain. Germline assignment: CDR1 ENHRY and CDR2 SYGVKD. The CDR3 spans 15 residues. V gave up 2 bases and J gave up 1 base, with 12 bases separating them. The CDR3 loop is CAISEEGPNSYEQYF. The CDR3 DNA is TGTGCCATCAGTGAGGAAGGGCCCAATTCCTACGAGCAGTACTTC.

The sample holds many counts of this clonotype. The CDR3 nucleotides read TGCAGCGTTGAGGGGGTCATGAACACTGAAGCTTTCTTT. Protein product: CSVEGVMNTEAFF. The chain joins TRBV29-1 to TRBJ1-1; D is possibly TRBD1 (5 bases). Between the trimmed V and J ends, which lost 3 bases and 0 bases, there was a span of 8 bases. CDR3 length: 13 amino acids. Germline assignment: CDR1 SQVTM and CDR2 ANQGSEA.